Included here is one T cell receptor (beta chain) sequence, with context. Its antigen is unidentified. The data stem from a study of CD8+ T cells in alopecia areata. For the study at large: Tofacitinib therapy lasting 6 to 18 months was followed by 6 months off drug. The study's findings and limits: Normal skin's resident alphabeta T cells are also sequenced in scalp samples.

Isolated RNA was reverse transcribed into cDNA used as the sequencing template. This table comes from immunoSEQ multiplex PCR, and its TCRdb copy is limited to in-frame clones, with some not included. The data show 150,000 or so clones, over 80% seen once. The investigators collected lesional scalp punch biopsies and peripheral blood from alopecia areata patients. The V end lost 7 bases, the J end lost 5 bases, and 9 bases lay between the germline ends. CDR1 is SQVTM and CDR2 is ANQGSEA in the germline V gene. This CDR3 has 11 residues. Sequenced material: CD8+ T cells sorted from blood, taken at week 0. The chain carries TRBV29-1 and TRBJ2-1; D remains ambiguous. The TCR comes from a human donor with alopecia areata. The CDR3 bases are TGCAGCGCTCCCTATCACAATGAGCAGTTCTTC. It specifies CSAPYHNEQFF.